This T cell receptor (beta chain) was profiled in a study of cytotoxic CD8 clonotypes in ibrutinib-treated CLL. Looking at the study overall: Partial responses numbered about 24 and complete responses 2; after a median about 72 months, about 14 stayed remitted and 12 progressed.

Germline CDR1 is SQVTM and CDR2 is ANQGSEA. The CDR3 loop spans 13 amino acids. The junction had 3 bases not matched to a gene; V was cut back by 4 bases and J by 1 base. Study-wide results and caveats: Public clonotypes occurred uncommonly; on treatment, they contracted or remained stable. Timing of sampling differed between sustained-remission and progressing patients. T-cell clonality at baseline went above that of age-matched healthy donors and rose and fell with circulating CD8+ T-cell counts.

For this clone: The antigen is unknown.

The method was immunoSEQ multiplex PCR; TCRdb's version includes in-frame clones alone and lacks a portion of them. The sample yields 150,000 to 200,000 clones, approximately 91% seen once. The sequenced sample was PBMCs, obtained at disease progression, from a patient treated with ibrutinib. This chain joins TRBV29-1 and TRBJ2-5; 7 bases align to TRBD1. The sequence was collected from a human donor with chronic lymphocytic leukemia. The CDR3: CSVVGQVQETQYF. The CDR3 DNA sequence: TGCAGCGTTGTTGGACAGGTCCAAGAGACCCAGTACTTC.